Shown below are 30 T cell receptor beta chains from a single sample sequenced in a study of blood T cell repertoires in COVID-19. This table comes from immunoSEQ multiplex PCR, and its TCRdb copy is limited to in-frame clones, with some not included. The sample includes about 250,000 clones, around 80% of them seen just once. Material: peripheral blood. These receptors were obtained from an elderly man with acute or convalescent COVID-19.

The chain links TRBV11-1 to TRBJ1-3, with TRBD1 as a possible D gene (5 bases). The CDR3 spans 15 residues. CDR1 and CDR2 (germline): SGHAT, FQDESV (reference sequence). V lost 2 bases to trimming and J lost 2 bases, with 10 bases between them. The CDR3 DNA reads as TGTGCCAGCAGCTTACAGGGCGGTCCTGGAAACACCATATATTTT. This translates into CASSLQGGPGNTIYF.

The rearrangement joins TRBV6-9 to TRBJ2-4; 8 nucleotides match TRBD2. The CDR3 totals 17 residues. Trimming took 7 bases from V and 2 from J; bases not matched to a gene: 13. Germline lookup yields CDR1 MNHGY and CDR2 SVAAGI. The CDR3 sequence: CASNNRLVAGSKNIQYF. In DNA, the CDR3 is TGTGCCAGCAATAACCGACTAGTAGCGGGGTCCAAAAACATTCAGTACTTC.

V gene TRBV6-5 combines with J gene TRBJ1-1; D remains ambiguous. The germline CDR1 and CDR2 sequences are MNHEY and SVGAGI. The CDR3 spans 14 residues. Trimming removed 11 bases from V and 2 bases from J, with 18 bases in between. The CDR3 DNA sequence: TGTGCCTTACTCGTCGGGGTGCTTAACACTGAAGCTTTCTTT. Amino acids: CALLVGVLNTEAFF.

This clone was seen only a few times. The chain recombines TRBV7-9 with TRBJ2-3; 7 bases fit TRBD2. CDR1 is SEHNR and CDR2 is FQNEAQ in the germline V gene (reference sequence). Germline trimming cut 2 bases from V and 5 bases from J; bases unmatched to any gene: 10. The CDR3 loop spans 16 amino acids. CDR3 nucleotide sequence: TGTGCCAGCAGCTTATTTAGCGGGTTTCATAAAGATACGCAGTATTTT. This sequence encodes CASSLFSGFHKDTQYF. The full variable domain, rest sourced from reference TRBV7-9 and TRBJ2-3, is DTGVSQNPRHKITKRGQNVTFRCDPISEHNRLYWYRQTLGQGPEFLTYFQNEAQLEKSRLLSDRFSAERPKGSFSTLEIQRTEQGDSAMYLCASSLFSGFHKDTQYFGPGTRLTVL.

This clone was found once. This chain uses TRBV28 with TRBJ1-2; D call uncertain. Trimming removed 4 bases at V and 7 bases at J, with 16 bases between. The V gene's germline CDR1 is MDHEN and CDR2 SYDVKM. CDR3 length: 14 residues. The CDR3 sequence is CASSSLVGVGGYTF. The DNA for the CDR3 is TGTGCCAGCAGTTCTCTTGTGGGCGTCGGTGGCTACACCTTC.

The rearrangement links TRBV4-1 to TRBJ1-2; possibly TRBD1 for D (5 bases). V lost 1 base, J lost 8 bases, and 17 bases lay in between. Germline lookup yields CDR1 MGHRA and CDR2 YSYEKL. The CDR3 has 15 amino acids. The CDR3 spells CASSQAFLGGLGYTF. CDR3 nucleotides: TGCGCCAGCAGCCAAGCTTTTTTGGGGGGATTAGGCTACACCTTC.

The J gene is TRBJ2-7, the V gene TRBV2; 9 bases align to TRBD1. Trimming took 6 bases from V and 8 from J; bases not matched to a gene: 8. The CDR3 is made up of 13 amino acids. Germline CDR1 SNHLY, CDR2 FYNNEI. CDR3 nucleotide sequence: TGTGCCAGCAGGGGACAGGGATCCCCCCAGCAGTACTTC. Translation gives CASRGQGSPQQYF.

Here the CDR3 DNA reads TGTGCCAGCAGCTTAGGCAGCGGGGGGACAGATACGCAGTATTTT. Protein product: CASSLGSGGTDTQYF. The gene calls are TRBV7-2 and TRBJ2-3, with TRBD2 identical over 9 bases. This CDR3 is built from 15 residues. Germline assignment: CDR1 SGHTA and CDR2 FQGNSA. V dropped 1 base and J dropped 3; count of bases not matched to a gene: 2.

The V and J genes are TRBV14 and TRBJ1-2; D is uncertain. Per the germline V gene, CDR1 is SGHDN and CDR2 is FVKESK. CDR3 size: 13 residues. Trimming left V 5 bases short and J 9 bases short, with 16 bases between. This CDR3 reads CASSDGLIRSYTF. CDR3 in DNA: TGTGCCAGCAGCGACGGACTGATTAGGAGCTACACCTTC.

The V call is TRBV6-5, the J call TRBJ1-4; 9 bases line up with TRBD1. Trimming at V came to 9 bases and at J to 8 bases, leaving 10 bases not matched to a gene. The germline gives CDR1 MNHEY, CDR2 SVGAGI. This CDR3 is built from 14 residues. The CDR3 spells CARMPGQGGEKLFF. The CDR3 nucleotides read TGTGCCAGGATGCCGGGACAGGGAGGCGAAAAACTGTTTTTT.

This chain uses TRBV5-6 with TRBJ1-2; 8 nucleotides align to TRBD1. Unmatched junction bases numbered 6, after V lost 4 bases and J lost 4 bases. CDR1 and CDR2 (germline): SGHDT, YYEEEE. CDR3 length: 14 amino acids. The CDR3, as DNA: TGTGCCAGCAGCCGACCGGGACAGGCCTATGGCTACACCTTC. Its protein is CASSRPGQAYGYTF. Combining the CDR3 with reference TRBV5-6 and TRBJ1-2 gives the whole variable domain DAGVTQSPTHLIKTRGQQVTLRCSPKSGHDTVSWYQQALGQGPQFIFQYYEEEERQRGNFPDRFSGHQFPNYSSELNVNALLLGDSALYLCASSRPGQAYGYTFGSGTRLTVV.

This clone was recorded only once. This chain connects TRBV7-6 to TRBJ2-1; 9 bases agree with TRBD2. The V and J ends lost 5 bases and 10 bases, in that order; junction bases with no gene match: 12. CDR3 size: 15 residues. Per the germline V gene, CDR1 is SGHVS and CDR2 is FNYEAQ. CDR3: CASSNAAGGPVEQFF. The CDR3 DNA sequence: TGTGCCAGCAGCAACGCGGCGGGAGGGCCGGTAGAGCAGTTCTTC.

In this sample, this clone turned up once. The V call is TRBV5-1, the J call TRBJ2-5; 9 bases are a match to TRBD2. V trimming: 4 bases; J trimming: 5 bases; junction bases outside the gene matches: 3. CDR3 length equals 13 residues. Germline V gene data show CDR1 as SGHRS and CDR2 as YFSETQ. The CDR3 DNA is TGCGCCAGCAGCGGCGGGAGGGAGGAGACCCAGTACTTC. Protein: CASSGGREETQYF.

This rearrangement joins TRBV19 to TRBJ1-4; no clear D gene. CDR1 is LNHDA, CDR2 SQIVND, per germline (reference sequence). The length of the CDR3 is 15 residues. V lost 8 bases and J lost 3, with 16 bases in between. This chain's CDR3 is CASQRGGFANEKLFF. CDR3 DNA: TGTGCCAGTCAGCGGGGAGGATTTGCTAATGAAAAACTGTTTTTT.

The V gene is TRBV6-5, the J gene TRBJ2-5; 8 bases line up with TRBD1. The CDR3 has 12 residues. The J segment lost 5 bases and the V segment lost 7 bases, leaving 3 bases of the junction unmatched. Germline assignment: CDR1 MNHEY and CDR2 SVGAGI. CDR3 nucleotide sequence: TGTGCCAGCACCTGGACAGGGGAGACCCAGTACTTC. Its translation is CASTWTGETQYF.

The gene calls are TRBV28 and TRBJ1-5; tentatively, D is TRBD1 (6 bases). Germline CDR1 is MDHEN and CDR2 is SYDVKM. The germline V and J ends were trimmed by 6 bases and 7 bases, with 13 bases remaining between them. The CDR3 length is 13 residues. In nucleotides, the CDR3 is TGTGCCAGCAGCCTCACAGGGCTGCAGCCCCAGCATTTT. Translated, it gives CASSLTGLQPQHF.

The V and J genes are TRBV19 and TRBJ1-1, with no clear D. Germline CDR1 reads LNHDA; CDR2 reads SQIVND (reference sequence). The CDR3 sequence is 13 residues long. V was pared by 5 bases and J by 3 bases, with 10 bases between. CDR3 region: CASSALADTEAFF. CDR3 bases: TGTGCCAGTAGTGCCCTGGCGGACACTGAAGCTTTCTTT.

The chain is built from TRBV18 and TRBJ1-1; D ambiguous. Deletions cut 0 bases from V and 1 base from J, with 9 bases between. The germline gives CDR1 KGHSH, CDR2 LQKENI. This CDR3 region has 15 residues. The CDR3 loop is CASSPPSVRNTEAFF. The CDR3 DNA sequence: TGTGCCAGCTCACCACCTTCGGTTAGGAACACTGAAGCTTTCTTT.

This chain uses TRBV6-5 with TRBJ2-7, with D maybe TRBD1 (5 bases). Deletions cut 5 bases from V and 3 bases from J, with 17 bases between. From germline, CDR1 is MNHEY and CDR2 SVGAGI. The CDR3 extends over 15 amino acids. CDR3 sequence: CASSRTGYNVYEQYF. The CDR3 nucleotides read TGTGCCAGCAGTCGAACAGGTTACAACGTCTACGAGCAGTACTTC.

The CDR3 loop reads CASSSGANTEAFF. Written as DNA, the CDR3 is TGTGCCAGCAGTTCGGGAGCGAACACTGAAGCTTTCTTT. The chain carries TRBV28 and TRBJ1-1; unclear D gene. This CDR3 is 13 amino acids long. Germline V gene sequence: CDR1 MDHEN, CDR2 SYDVKM. V dropped 4 bases and J dropped 1 base, with 7 bases sitting between them.

As for this clone: Other nucleotide sequences in the sample specify the same CDR3. The chain couples TRBV9 to TRBJ1-1; 8 bases are shared with TRBD1. V gave up 4 bases and J gave up 0 bases; unmatched junction bases: 5. The CDR3 consists of 15 residues. CDR1 and CDR2 (germline): SGDLS, YYNGEE. CDR3 protein: CASSPRQGMNTEAFF. The CDR3 region has the DNA TGTGCCAGCAGCCCCAGACAGGGGATGAACACTGAAGCTTTCTTT.

This clone is a singleton in its sample. The chain employs TRBV27 and TRBJ1-2; D perhaps matches TRBD1 (5 bases). V dropped 2 bases and J dropped 7 bases, with 11 bases sitting between them. From germline, CDR1 is MNHEY and CDR2 SMNVEV (reference sequence). This CDR3 is 13 amino acids long. As DNA, the CDR3 is TGTGCCAGCAGTTTACGGGGGGGATTTGGCTACACCTTC. Amino acid sequence: CASSLRGGFGYTF.

This chain connects TRBV5-5 to TRBJ2-5; perhaps TRBD1 as D (6 bases). The ends were cut back, 2 bases at V and 2 bases at J, with 10 bases in the middle. Germline assignment: CDR1 SGHKS and CDR2 YYEKEE (reference sequence). There are 14 residues in the CDR3. CDR3 amino acids: CASSFQTGQETQYF. DNA for the CDR3: TGTGCCAGCAGCTTTCAGACAGGACAAGAGACCCAGTACTTC.

The chain joins TRBV12-3 or TRBV12-4 to TRBJ2-7, with D possibly being TRBD2 (6 bases). The CDR3 runs to 13 residues. With 5 bases removed from V and 7 bases from J, the gap between germline ends came to 15 bases. DNA of the CDR3: TGTGCCAGCAGTGACCGGGCTGGAGGGGAGCAGTACTTC. The encoded protein is CASSDRAGGEQYF.

This clone was counted between two and nine times. The chain joins TRBV5-1 to TRBJ2-5, with a possible D match to TRBD2 (5 bases). There are 14 residues in the CDR3. Germline lookup yields CDR1 SGHRS and CDR2 YFSETQ. V gave up 1 base and J gave up 2 bases, with 9 bases separating them. The CDR3 reads CASSLLGLQETQYF. Written as DNA, the CDR3 is TGCGCCAGCAGCTTGCTTGGACTGCAAGAGACCCAGTACTTC.

V is TRBV4-1 and J is TRBJ1-2; D remains ambiguous. The CDR3 is 16 residues long. Between the trimmed V and J ends, which lost 1 base and 2 bases, there was a span of 14 bases. Germline V CDR1 and CDR2: MGHRA, YSYEKL. This CDR3 is CASSQVGGQANYGYTF. In DNA, the CDR3 is TGCGCCAGCAGCCAAGTGGGCGGGCAGGCAAACTATGGCTACACCTTC.

The chain carries TRBV5-1 and TRBJ2-3; 15 bases line up with TRBD2. Germline V CDR1 and CDR2: SGHRS, YFSETQ. The ends lost 4 bases at V and 6 bases at J; junction bases unmatched: 9. This CDR3 is 17 amino acids long. CDR3 DNA: TGCGCCAGCAGCATACCGGGACTAGCGGGAGGTGGTGATACGCAGTATTTT. Protein: CASSIPGLAGGGDTQYF.

This clone was found once. This chain links TRBV7-8 with TRBJ2-1; TRBD2 is a possible D gene (5 bases). This CDR3 is 14 amino acids long. Trimming removed 1 base from V and 2 bases from J, with 6 bases in between. Germline V CDR1 and CDR2: SGHVS, FQNEAQ. CDR3 sequence: CASSLGGTYNEQFF. The CDR3 DNA reads as TGTGCCAGCAGCTTAGGAGGGACCTACAATGAGCAGTTCTTC.

The chain recombines TRBV28 with TRBJ1-3, with 12 bases lining up with TRBD1. From germline, CDR1 is MDHEN and CDR2 SYDVKM. This CDR3 is built from 15 residues. With V trimmed by 10 bases and J by 3 bases, 7 bases remained unmatched. CDR3 sequence: CATLGTGGIGNTIYF. The DNA of the CDR3 is TGTGCCACCCTCGGGACAGGGGGCATTGGAAACACCATATATTTT. Looking up the rest from reference TRBV28 and TRBJ1-3 gives the full variable domain: DVKVTQSSRYLVKRTGEKVFLECVQDMDHENMFWYRQDPGLGLRLIYFSYDVKMKEKGDIPEGYSVSREKKERFSLILESASTNQTSMYLCATLGTGGIGNTIYFGEGSWLTVV.

J is TRBJ2-7 and V is TRBV6-1, with 7 bases fitting TRBD1. The V gene's germline CDR1 is MNHNS and CDR2 SASEGT. This CDR3 has 17 residues. V was clipped by 0 bases and J by 1 base; unmatched bases: 9. CDR3 residues: CASSEAVTGVRSYEQYF. The CDR3 region has the DNA TGTGCCAGCAGTGAAGCGGTTACAGGGGTACGTTCCTACGAGCAGTACTTC.